This T cell receptor (beta chain) comes out of a study of a mutant IDH1 vaccine in newly diagnosed glioma (dated by TCRdb to the early 2020s). Looking at the study overall: In the chemotherapy-containing groups, vaccination started alongside temozolomide cycles, whereas in patients who had radiotherapy alone it started 4-6 weeks after radiotherapy. Of the approximately 33 patients who were treated, around 62% were male and approximately 40% were female, and the mean age was about 40 years. Prior to enrollment, patients had been given standard therapy consisting of radiotherapy alone, temozolomide alone, or radiochemotherapy with temozolomide, with the combination given to most patients. The week-35 safety follow-up took place at visit V12, and the week-47 end of study took place at visit V13. Peripheral blood samples were drawn at six visits, namely V03 (baseline), V05, V07, V10, V12 and V13. Longitudinal TCRB deep sequencing was done for some 26 treated patients, wherever samples were available for exploratory analyses.

This clone was detected once. Its antigen is not yet known. There are no base qualities to consult, and no much larger clone falls within one base. What the work shows at the level of the full study, not this receptor alone: It was noted by the authors that analyses of patient blood samples could not be reproduced owing to sample limitations. Availability determined which PBMC samples were chosen for TCRB deep sequencing. Immune responses induced by the vaccine were seen in 90% to 95% of patients across multiple MHC alleles. Changes in the top peripheral T cell clonotypes picked up by TCRB sequencing did not appear to be linked to pseudoprogression.

The CDR3 sequence holds 15 residues, the cysteine and phenylalanine included. CDR3 DNA only is kept here, 45 bases in frame from base 1. The junction shows trimming of 1 base on V and 5 bases on J, plus 12 bases between the germline ends. Looking up the germline V gene yields CDR1 SGHRS and CDR2 YFSETQ. Library preparation was by the immunoSEQ multiplex PCR assay. The hsTCRB Kit was used according to the manufacturer's protocol to amplify rearranged TCR beta chain sequences. Sequencing of TCRB libraries was carried out on an Illumina MiSeq. Under the source paper's analysis protocol: The kit vendor's proprietary platform handled demultiplexing, trimming and gene mapping. Imported from immuneACCESS, the table was reduced by TCRdb to in-frame sequences with V and J called. These copies leave out some clones; in studies compared against another copy, an unresolved V gene accounts for under half, and the cause of the remainder is not known. V and J calls and clone size are copied from that table; D and trimming were computed from the DNA. The sample table lists tens of thousands of clones, 75% to 85% of them with a count of one. Of the sample, approximately 5.6% is held by the ten largest clones.

Taken with the paper, the label for time point translates to: week 47, end of study. A 20-mer mutant IDH1 peptide at 300 micrograms in Montanide made up each vaccine dose, which was injected subcutaneously together with topical imiquimod. Eight vaccinations were administered to patients in weeks 1, 3, 5, 7, 11, 15, 19 and 23, corresponding to visits V03 through V10. Donors had newly diagnosed WHO grade 3 or 4 IDH1-mutant astrocytomas with loss of nuclear ATRX. The samples were drawn from NOA16, a multicentre, single-arm, open-label phase I trial in Germany that tested a mutant IDH1 peptide vaccine in humans for the first time. Genomic DNA for TCRB sequencing was extracted from EDTA blood using the DNeasy Blood and Tissue Kit.

This TCR was sampled from a middle-aged man with glioma. Sequenced here: PBMCs, sampled from a glioma patient whose treatment included an IDH1 peptide vaccine. The rearranged chain carries TRBV5-1 and TRBJ1-4; the D gene remains uncertain. The DNA reads as follows: TGCGCCAGCAGCTTGAATCGAGACAAGAATGAAAAACTGTTTTTT. Translated, this is CASSLNRDKNEKLFF.